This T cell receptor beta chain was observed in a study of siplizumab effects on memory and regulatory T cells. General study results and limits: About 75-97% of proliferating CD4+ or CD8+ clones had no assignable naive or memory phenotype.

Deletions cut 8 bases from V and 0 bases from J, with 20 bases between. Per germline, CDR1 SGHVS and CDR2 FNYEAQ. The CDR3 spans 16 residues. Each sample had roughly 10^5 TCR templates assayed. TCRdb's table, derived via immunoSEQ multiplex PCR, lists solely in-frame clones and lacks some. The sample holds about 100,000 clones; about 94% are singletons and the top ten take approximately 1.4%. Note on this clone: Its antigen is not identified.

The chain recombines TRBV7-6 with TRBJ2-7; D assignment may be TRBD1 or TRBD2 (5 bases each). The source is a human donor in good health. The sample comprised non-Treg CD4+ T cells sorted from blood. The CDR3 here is CASPPVRDGDSYEQYF. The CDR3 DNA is TGTGCCAGCCCCCCAGTCCGGGACGGAGACTCCTACGAGCAGTACTTC.